A single sample is the source of the 10 T cell receptor beta chains below, sequenced in a study of blood T cell repertoires in COVID-19. Repertoires were generated with immunoSEQ multiplex PCR, while TCRdb's copy carries only in-frame clones and drops some. This table holds about 74,000 clones, about 80% found once. Sequencing was done on a sample of peripheral blood. These receptors were obtained from a human donor in a cohort sampled during active COVID-19.

The V and J genes are TRBV5-1 and TRBJ1-5, with 7 bases aligning to TRBD1. Per germline, CDR1 SGHRS and CDR2 YFSETQ. The V segment lost 0 bases and the J segment 2 bases; nucleotides outside the gene matches: 8. CDR3 length: 17 residues. The CDR3 DNA reads as TGCGCCAGCAGCTTGGGCGACAGGGACTGGGGCAATCAGCCCCAGCATTTT. This encodes CASSLGDRDWGNQPQHF.

A few counts support this clone. This chain connects TRBV28 to TRBJ2-7; D is perhaps TRBD2 (6 bases). This CDR3 contains 12 residues. CDR1 is MDHEN, CDR2 SYDVKM, per germline. Trimming took 3 bases from V and 4 from J, leaving 7 bases between them. CDR3 coding DNA: TGTGCCAGCAGTTTCCGGGGGTACGAGCAGTACTTC. Its translation: CASSFRGYEQYF. The entire variable domain, with the rest obtained from reference TRBV28 and TRBJ2-7, is as follows: DVKVTQSSRYLVKRTGEKVFLECVQDMDHENMFWYRQDPGLGLRLIYFSYDVKMKEKGDIPEGYSVSREKKERFSLILESASTNQTSMYLCASSFRGYEQYFGPGTRLTVT.

The chain links TRBV21-1 to TRBJ2-7; the table calls TRBD1, which could not be checked here. TRBV21-1 is tagged as a pseudogene. This CDR3 has 15 amino acids. Here the CDR3 reads CASSKLNRGVYEQYF. CDR3 in DNA: TGTGCCAGCAGCAAACTCAACAGGGGAGTTTACGAGCAGTACTTC.

CDR3 nucleotides: TGCAGTGGCGACAGGGGGAGAGGCTACACCTTC. This gives the protein CSGDRGRGYTF. The chain has TRBV20-1 and TRBJ1-2; 9 bases align to TRBD1. CDR3 length: 11 amino acids. V trimming: 7 bases; J trimming: 8 bases; junction bases outside the gene matches: 5. Germline CDR1 is DFQATT and CDR2 is SNEGSKA (reference sequence).

This rearrangement joins TRBV28 to TRBJ2-7; D may be TRBD1 (6 bases). This CDR3 comprises 15 residues. The V gene's germline CDR1 is MDHEN and CDR2 SYDVKM. V was trimmed by 3 bases and J by 9 bases, leaving 21 bases between them. The chain's CDR3 is CASSFVSGAGSGQYF. The CDR3 nucleotides read TGTGCCAGCAGTTTTGTGTCAGGGGCAGGTAGTGGGCAGTACTTC.

The chain recombines TRBV13 with TRBJ2-2; 7 nucleotides align to TRBD1. Germline V CDR1 and CDR2: PRHDT, FYEKMQ (reference sequence). There are 15 residues in the CDR3. V was clipped by 6 bases and J by 1 base; unmatched bases: 5. CDR3 coding DNA: TGTGCCAGCAGGGTCAGGGGGAGGAACACCGGGGAGCTGTTTTTT. Translated: CASRVRGRNTGELFF.

The genes are TRBV7-2 and TRBJ1-4, with TRBD1 as a possible D gene (6 bases). Between the trimmed V and J ends, which lost 2 bases and 5 bases, there was a span of 15 bases. The CDR3 extends over 16 amino acids. Germline V gene sequence: CDR1 SGHTA, CDR2 FQGNSA. The CDR3 nucleotides are TGTGCCAGCAGCTTATCCCTCGGGACAAGAAATGAAAAACTGTTTTTT. The encoded protein is CASSLSLGTRNEKLFF.

The chain joins TRBV5-1 to TRBJ2-5; TRBD2 matches at 10 bases. Germline values: CDR1 SGHRS, CDR2 YFSETQ. V lost 6 bases and J lost 4; bases outside the gene matches: 9. This CDR3 region has 15 residues. CDR3 DNA: TGCGCCAGCAACCCAGGTATAGCGGGGGGAGAGACCCAGTACTTC. This codes for CASNPGIAGGETQYF.

This clone was seen just once. The chain recombines TRBV27 with TRBJ2-3, with a weak D call TRBD2 (5 bases). Deletions cut 3 bases from V and 5 bases from J, with 9 bases between. CDR1 and CDR2 from the germline V gene are MNHEY and SMNVEV (reference sequence). This CDR3 contains 13 residues. In DNA, the CDR3 is TGTGCCAGCAGTTTGAGGGCTCGAGATACGCAGTATTTT. It specifies CASSLRARDTQYF.

V gene TRBV5-6 combines with J gene TRBJ2-5; possible D gene TRBD1, 6 bases. Trimming stripped 0 bases from V and 4 bases from J, with 16 bases between. The V gene's germline CDR1 is SGHDT and CDR2 YYEEEE. This CDR3 is built from 16 residues. The CDR3 sequence: CASSLVGLGAGETQYF. The CDR3 nucleotides read TGTGCCAGCAGCTTGGTTGGATTGGGGGCTGGAGAGACCCAGTACTTC.